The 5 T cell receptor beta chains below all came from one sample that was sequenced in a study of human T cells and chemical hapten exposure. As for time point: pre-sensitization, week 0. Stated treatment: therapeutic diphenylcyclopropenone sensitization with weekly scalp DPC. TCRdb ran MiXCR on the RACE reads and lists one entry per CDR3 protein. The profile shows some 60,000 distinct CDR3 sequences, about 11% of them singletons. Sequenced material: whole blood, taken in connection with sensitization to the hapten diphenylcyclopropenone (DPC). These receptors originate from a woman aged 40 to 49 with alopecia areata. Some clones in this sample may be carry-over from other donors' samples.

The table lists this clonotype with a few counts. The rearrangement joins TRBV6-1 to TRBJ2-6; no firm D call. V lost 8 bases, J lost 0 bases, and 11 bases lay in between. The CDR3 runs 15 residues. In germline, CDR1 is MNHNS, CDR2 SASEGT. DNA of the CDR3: TGTGCCAGCTCGTCCTTGACCTCTGGGGCCAACGTCCTGACTTTC. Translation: CASSSLTSGANVLTF.

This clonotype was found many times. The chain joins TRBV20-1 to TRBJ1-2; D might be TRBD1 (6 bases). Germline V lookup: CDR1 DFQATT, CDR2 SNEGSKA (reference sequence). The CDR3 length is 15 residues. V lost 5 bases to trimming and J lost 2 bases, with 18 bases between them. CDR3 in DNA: TGCAGTGCTTTCCGGTTGACAGGCTGGAACTATGGCTACACCTTC. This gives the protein CSAFRLTGWNYGYTF.

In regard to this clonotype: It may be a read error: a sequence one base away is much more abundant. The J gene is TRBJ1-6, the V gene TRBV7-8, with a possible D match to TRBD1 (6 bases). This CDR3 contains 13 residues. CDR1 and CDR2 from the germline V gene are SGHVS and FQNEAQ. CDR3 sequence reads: CASRPGQNSPLDF. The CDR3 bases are TGTGCCAGCAGGCCCGGACAGAATTCACCCCTCGACTTT.

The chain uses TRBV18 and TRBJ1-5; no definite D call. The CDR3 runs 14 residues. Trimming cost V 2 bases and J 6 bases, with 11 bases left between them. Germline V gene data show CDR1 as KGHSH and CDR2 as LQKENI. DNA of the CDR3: TGTGCCAGCTCACCAACCCCAGGTGGTCAGCCCCAGCATTTT. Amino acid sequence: CASSPTPGGQPQHF.

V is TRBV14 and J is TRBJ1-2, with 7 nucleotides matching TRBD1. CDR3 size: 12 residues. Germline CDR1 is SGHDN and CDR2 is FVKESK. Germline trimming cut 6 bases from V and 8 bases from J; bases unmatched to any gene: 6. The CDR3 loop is CASSPGGSGYTF. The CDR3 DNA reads TGTGCCAGCAGTCCAGGGGGTTCCGGCTACACCTTC.